This T cell receptor (beta chain) originates from a study of regulatory T cells in long-lasting Graves disease. Investigators prepared the TCR beta libraries by applying iRepertoire HTBI primers and Arm-PCR of CDR3 regions. TCRdb redid the calling of the multiplex PCR reads with MiXCR, one entry per CDR3 protein. The sample consists of over 450,000 distinct CDR3 sequences, around 12% of them appearing once. In this sample, this clonotype turned up many times. Time point reported: newly diagnosed GD, antithyroid drugs for less than 3 months. PBMC-derived RNA was used for the TCR library. The germline CDR1 and CDR2 sequences are SGDLS and YYNGEE. The V end lost 0 bases, the J end lost 3 bases, and 16 bases lay between the germline ends. There are 17 residues in the CDR3. These same data were also listed under a study on T cells in Graves' hyperthyroidism and ophthalmopathy. From that paper: The HTBI primer set drove a first-round RT-PCR of the TCR CDR3.

The clonotype originates from a woman aged 25-40 years with Graves disease. The material was peripheral blood mononuclear cells (PBMCs), obtained at new diagnosis, from a patient treated with antithyroid drugs. The chain has TRBV9 and TRBJ2-1; D might be TRBD1 or TRBD2, each matching 5 bases. The CDR3 DNA follows: TGTGCCAGCAGCGTAGAAGGGGACCCAACGTTCTACAATGAGCAGTTCTTC. This codes for CASSVEGDPTFYNEQFF.